This TCR beta chain was captured in a study of neurological immune-mediated disorders. Synthesis of cDNA used 5'RACE (with 10-nucleotide random UMIs). TCRdb fed the 5' RACE reads into MiXCR, producing one record per CDR3 protein. The table has over 60,000 distinct CDR3 sequences, 4.5% to 6.5% seen once. V lost 3 bases to trimming and J lost 11 bases, with 13 bases between them. CDR1 and CDR2 (germline): SEHNR, FQNEAQ (reference sequence). This CDR3 region has 12 residues. Ten or more counts support this clonotype. Sequencing was done on a sample of PBMCs. This TCR was sampled from a woman aged 25 to 39 with multiple sclerosis. The V gene is TRBV7-9, the J gene TRBJ1-2; no firm D call. The DNA for the CDR3 is TGTGCCAGCAGCTTGTTCGATACAACATACACCTTC. It is translated as CASSLFDTTYTF.